This T cell receptor beta chain appears in the sequencing data of a study of blood T cell repertoires in COVID-19 (dated by TCRdb to 2020 to 2022). Study-wide context: Samples covering the acute and convalescent phases of COVID-19 were provided by collaborators in the United States, Italy and Spain. The prospective study material was composed of cDNA or gDNA derived from T cells, B-cell-depleted T cells, or PBMCs. Subjects who had been exposed to COVID-19, were actively infected with it, or had recovered from it provided the deeply sampled blood TCRbeta repertoires that made up the dataset. The repertoires were made available in a free public database intended to serve as a resource for research on the immune response to SARS-CoV-2. Samples came from the ongoing ImmuneRACE study (first 160 participants) plus 1,254 subjects from 6 global collaborators. Sample metadata almost always included a de-identified subject ID, COVID-19 status, age in years and sex. HLA class I and class II types, where available, came from metadata supplied by the sample provider rather than from assay-based typing. General findings and caveats noted by the study authors: How much clinical and demographic metadata was included differed by source and by participant, and the metadata was provided uncurated.

TCRbeta CDR3 regions were amplified from genomic DNA using the immunoSEQ Assay, a bias-controlled multiplex PCR. In the authors' own workflow: The number of nucleated cells in each sample was estimated by amplification of reference gene primers within the assay. To quantify the absolute abundance of each unique TCRbeta CDR3 rearrangement, sequence reads were collapsed and filtered. Productive Simpson clonality was computed per sample as the square root of Simpson's diversity index over productive rearrangements. TCRdb stores this immuneACCESS table with in-frame sequences only. Part of the clones is absent; in the studies checked, under half of the shortfall reflects unresolved V genes, and no reason is known for the rest. V, J and clone size derive from that table, while D and trimming were established from the DNA sequence. Counted in this sample were hundreds of thousands of clones; around 90% of them appeared once. Around 1% of the sample lies in the top ten.

In the prospective study, participants were roughly 18 to 100 years old, resided in about 25 geographic areas of the United States, and were enrolled through a virtual design. To assign participants to cohorts, the prospective study relied on clinical history that participants themselves reported in a screening survey and a study questionnaire. For ImmuneRACE Cohort 3, a participant was defined as recovered based on two consecutive negative NP/OP PCR tests, clearance by a healthcare professional, or resolution of symptoms. In the prospective study, mobile phlebotomists collected whole blood, serum and a nasopharyngeal or oropharyngeal swab from each participant. Participants in the prospective study had the option to provide additional blood draws and questionnaires over a 2-month period. Before DNA extraction, prospective study blood samples were shipped either frozen or at room temperature. Regarding this clone: Its antigen target is currently unknown. No quality values exist for individual bases; no much larger clone is one base distant.

The CDR3 sequence holds 14 residues, the cysteine and phenylalanine included. Only the CDR3 portion is preserved as DNA: 42 bases, with reading frame beginning at the first base. V is trimmed back by 4 bases and J by 5 bases, and the junction contains 7 bases that no gene match accounts for. CDR1 SGHKS and CDR2 YYEKEE are derived from the germline V gene (reference sequence). The rearranged segments are TRBV5-5 and TRBJ2-7; 9 bases in the junction line up with TRBD1. The TCR comes from a woman younger than 45 who had recovered from COVID-19. The sequencing sample was made of PBMCs or T cells enriched from blood (not recorded which). The nucleotides read TGTGCCAGCAGCGACCGGGACAGGGTAAACGAGCAGTACTTC. Its coded protein is CASSDRDRVNEQYF.